This T cell receptor (beta chain) appears in the sequencing data of a study of blood T cells in healthy people across ages. This clonotype has just a few counts. The antigen is not known. Sample donors were healthy Caucasian individuals that came from Russia, aged about 6 to 100. Per sample, extraction of total RNA gave at least 5.5 micrograms in every case. Combining a sample-barcoded 5' primer with a J-beta primer mix, a second PCR ran for roughly 7 to 11 cycles. MiXCR was run by TCRdb on the 5' RACE reads, yielding one entry per CDR3 protein. The table records 1.5 million to 2 million distinct CDR3 sequences, 30% to 35% of them present only once. Findings and limits, study-wide: As age increased, TCR beta diversity per million T cells fell in a roughly linear fashion. Total diversity from one million sequenced T cells was likely underestimated.

V shed 7 bases, J shed 4 bases, and the junction held 7 bases outside the gene matches. The CDR3 is made up of 15 amino acids. The V gene's germline CDR1 is SGHAT and CDR2 FQNNGV. The sequence was obtained from a woman aged 25 to 39 in good health. The sequenced sample consisted of blood. This chain links TRBV11-2 with TRBJ2-5, with TRBD2 matching 12 bases. Written as DNA, the CDR3 is TGTGCCAGCAAGACCCTAGCGGGAGGGGGAGAGACCCAGTACTTC. Its protein is CASKTLAGGGETQYF.